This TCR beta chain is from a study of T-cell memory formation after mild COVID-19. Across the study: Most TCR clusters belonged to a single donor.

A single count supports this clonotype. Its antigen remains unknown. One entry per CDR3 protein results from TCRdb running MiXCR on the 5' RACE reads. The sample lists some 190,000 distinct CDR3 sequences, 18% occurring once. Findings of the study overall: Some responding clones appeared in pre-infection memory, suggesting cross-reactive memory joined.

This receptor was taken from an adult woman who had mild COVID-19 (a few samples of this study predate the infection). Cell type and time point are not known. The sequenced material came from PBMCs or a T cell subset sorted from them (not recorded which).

The CDR3 DNA follows: TGTGCCAGCAGGCTCAGGCCCACAGGGAGGGACACCGGGGAGCTGTTTTTT. Protein sequence: CASRLRPTGRDTGELFF. This rearrangement joins TRBV6-1 to TRBJ2-2, with a tentative D call TRBD2 (7 bases). Germline values: CDR1 MNHNS, CDR2 SASEGT. V lost 6 bases and J lost 3, with 20 bases in between. This CDR3 has 17 amino acids.